This T cell receptor beta chain appears in the sequencing data of a study of shared clonotypes between healthy human individuals. Sequenced by immunoSEQ multiplex PCR; TCRdb stores in-frame clones only, minus some. The table includes a few million clones, more than 80% detected once. CDR1 and CDR2 from the germline V gene are SGHDT and YYEEEE. This CDR3 contains 18 residues. V was cut by 4 bases and J by 2 bases, with 23 bases left in between. V usage is TRBV5-6 and J usage is TRBJ2-3; TRBD2 is a possible D gene (6 bases). The sequence came from a man between 18 and 35 years old in good health. Some clones in this sample may be carry-over from other donors' samples. The sample taken for sequencing was naive CD4+ T cells from PBMCs. As for subset: CD45RA+ positively selected. The CDR3 region is CASSGPPGGSRYTDTQYF. CDR3 DNA sequence: TGTGCCAGCAGCGGCCCCCCTGGGGGGTCTCGCTACACAGATACGCAGTATTTT. Full variable domain (remainder filled in from reference TRBV5-6 and TRBJ2-3): DAGVTQSPTHLIKTRGQQVTLRCSPKSGHDTVSWYQQALGQGPQFIFQYYEEEERQRGNFPDRFSGHQFPNYSSELNVNALLLGDSALYLCASSGPPGGSRYTDTQYFGPGTRLTVL.